This T cell receptor beta chain was captured in a study of blood T cell repertoires in COVID-19 (dated by TCRdb to 2018 to 2020). Background on the whole study: Samples from collaborators originated in the United States, Italy and Spain and spanned both the acute and convalescent phases of COVID-19. Nearly every sample came with metadata listing a de-identified subject ID, COVID-19 status, age in years and sex. Where HLA class I and class II types were available, the types were taken from metadata supplied by the sample provider, not from assay-based typing. The material from the prospective study consisted of cDNA or gDNA derived from T cells, B-cell-depleted T cells, or PBMCs. The repertoires were released in a freely available public database intended as a resource for research on the immune response to SARS-CoV-2. Deeply sampled blood TCRbeta repertoires from subjects exposed to, actively infected with, or recovered from COVID-19 were included in the dataset. The samples were drawn from two sources: the first 160 participants of the ongoing ImmuneRACE study, and 1,200 or so subjects contributed by 6 global collaborators. Points the paper makes about the study in general: The quantity of clinical and demographic metadata differed by source and by participant and was supplied without curation.

TCRbeta CDR3 regions were amplified from genomic DNA by means of the immunoSEQ Assay, a bias-controlled multiplex PCR. On the authors' methods: The number of nucleated cells in each sample was estimated from the amplification of reference gene primers within the assay. Sequence reads were collapsed and filtered to measure the absolute abundance of every unique TCRbeta CDR3 rearrangement. For each sample, productive Simpson clonality was calculated as the square root of Simpson's diversity index over productive rearrangements. TCRdb mirrors the immuneACCESS table, restricted to in-frame sequences. Some clones are absent from its copies; in checked studies, under half trace to an unresolved V gene, and the reason for the others is unknown. That table supplies the V and J calls and clone size; D and trimming were determined from the DNA. For this sample there are over 200,000 clones; approximately 83% appear just once. The ten largest account for roughly 30% of the sample.

Counted from cysteine to phenylalanine, this CDR3 has 12 amino acids. This entry keeps only the CDR3 DNA: 36 bases, framed from base 1. CDR1 and CDR2, looked up from the germline V gene, are SGHDN and FVKESK. Trimming at the junction amounts to 4 bases on V and 6 bases on J, and the germline ends lie 9 bases apart. In regard to this clone: Its binding antigen is unknown. No base qualities exist here, and no much larger clone lies one base off it.

Collaborating institutions collected whole blood in K2EDTA tubes following their own protocols. For TCRbeta analysis, collaborators shipped samples in one of three forms: frozen whole blood, isolated PBMCs, or DNA extracted from either of those sample types. The specimen sequenced was peripheral blood. This TCR was sampled from a middle-aged man with acute or convalescent COVID-19. This chain is built from TRBV14 and TRBJ1-1; the D gene is possibly TRBD1, with 5 bases matching. The nucleotides are TGTGCCAGCAGCCCGCAGGGTGCTGAAGCTTTCTTT. Translated, it gives CASSPQGAEAFF.